Listed below are T cell receptor beta chains from one sample, sequenced in a study of early T cells in non-severe SARS-CoV-2 infection. TCRdb reprocessed the 5' RACE reads via MiXCR and lists one record per CDR3 protein. The sample lists roughly 67,000 distinct CDR3 sequences, approximately 10% occurring once. Sequencing input: whole blood. The receptors originated from an adult who was a healthcare worker with PCR-confirmed SARS-CoV-2 infection or an uninfected control (not recorded which). Each CDR3 is given with its conserved first and last residue. The order of the fields is J gene, clone size, V gene, D gene, CDR3 DNA, CDR3 protein. A D gene is named only where the DNA matches it firmly. Some rows mark clone size as missing; the rest say once, few, many or name a class of expanded clone.

J gene: TRBJ2-5; clone size: .; V gene: TRBV28; D gene: .; CDR3 DNA: TGTGCCAGCAGCGCGGAGACCCAGTACTTC; CDR3 protein: CASSAETQYF
J gene: TRBJ2-7; clone size: many; V gene: TRBV11-2; D gene: .; CDR3 DNA: TGTGCCAGCAGCTTAGGCGAGCAGTACTTC; CDR3 protein: CASSLGEQYF
J gene: TRBJ2-4; clone size: few; V gene: TRBV19; D gene: TRBD2; CDR3 DNA: TGTGCCAGTAGCGAATCCGGGACTAGTGCCCGGTCCCAGTACTTC; CDR3 protein: CASSESGTSARSQYF
J gene: TRBJ2-1; clone size: many; V gene: TRBV12-3/TRBV12-4; D gene: TRBD2; CDR3 DNA: TGTGCCAGCGGATTAGCGGGAGGCAAGGTCGATGAGCAGTTCTTC; CDR3 protein: CASGLAGGKVDEQFF
J gene: TRBJ2-7; clone size: many; V gene: TRBV9; D gene: .; CDR3 DNA: TGTGCCAGCAGCGTAGCCTGGTCGAAGGACGAGCAGTACTTC; CDR3 protein: CASSVAWSKDEQYF
J gene: TRBJ2-1; clone size: .; V gene: TRBV4-1; D gene: TRBD2; CDR3 DNA: TGCGCCAGCAGCCAAGGGGGACTAGAACCCCTCTATGAGCAGTTCTTC; CDR3 protein: CASSQGGLEPLYEQFF
J gene: TRBJ2-7; clone size: few; V gene: TRBV6-6; D gene: .; CDR3 DNA: TGTGCCAGCAGTTCTGGGGGAAGCTCCTACGAGCAGTACTTC; CDR3 protein: CASSSGGSSYEQYF
J gene: TRBJ2-3; clone size: many; V gene: TRBV28; D gene: .; CDR3 DNA: TGTGCCAGCAGTTTTGGGCCGTTAGTGGGAGATACGCAGTATTTT; CDR3 protein: CASSFGPLVGDTQYF
J gene: TRBJ2-3; clone size: many; V gene: TRBV14; D gene: TRBD2; CDR3 DNA: TGTGCCAGCAGCCAGGGGACTAGCGGGAGAACGCAGTATTTT; CDR3 protein: CASSQGTSGRTQYF
J gene: TRBJ2-3; clone size: few; V gene: TRBV20-1; D gene: .; CDR3 DNA: TGCAGTGCTACTAGTCCGCAGAGCACAGATACGCAGTATTTT; CDR3 protein: CSATSPQSTDTQYF
J gene: TRBJ2-2; clone size: few; V gene: TRBV7-2; D gene: .; CDR3 DNA: TGTGCCACCGAATCGGGCACCGGGGAGCTGTTTTTT; CDR3 protein: CATESGTGELFF
J gene: TRBJ2-5; clone size: .; V gene: TRBV29-1; D gene: .; CDR3 DNA: TGCAGCGTTGTACCAGGACACGGGAGTGGGACCCAGTACTTC; CDR3 protein: CSVVPGHGSGTQYF
J gene: TRBJ1-5; clone size: .; V gene: TRBV20-1; D gene: .; CDR3 DNA: TGCAGTGCTAGAGTCGAGGGTCTCTATAGCAATCAGCCCCAGCATTTT; CDR3 protein: CSARVEGLYSNQPQHF
J gene: TRBJ2-2; clone size: many; V gene: TRBV6-5; D gene: .; CDR3 DNA: TGTGCCAGCAGTTACGAAGGCGGTTGGACCGGGGAGCTGTTTTTT; CDR3 protein: CASSYEGGWTGELFF
J gene: TRBJ2-1; clone size: .; V gene: TRBV12-3/TRBV12-4; D gene: .; CDR3 DNA: TGTGCCAGCAGTTTAGCCCCTCCCAATGAGCAGTTCTTC; CDR3 protein: CASSLAPPNEQFF
J gene: TRBJ1-2; clone size: few; V gene: TRBV12-3/TRBV12-4; D gene: .; CDR3 DNA: TGTGCCAGCAGTTTCGAGGGGTTCAGGGGCTACACCTTC; CDR3 protein: CASSFEGFRGYTF
J gene: TRBJ1-1; clone size: few; V gene: TRBV27; D gene: .; CDR3 DNA: TGTGCCAGCAGTTTCCTAGGGGGAAGCACTGAAGCTTTCTTT; CDR3 protein: CASSFLGGSTEAFF
J gene: TRBJ1-2; clone size: few; V gene: TRBV3-1; D gene: .; CDR3 DNA: TGTGCCAGCAGCCAAGCCCGGGGGGGCTACACCTTC; CDR3 protein: CASSQARGGYTF
J gene: TRBJ1-1; clone size: many; V gene: TRBV28; D gene: TRBD1; CDR3 DNA: TGTGCCAGCAGTGCCTACAGGGGAAACACTGAAGCTTTCTTT; CDR3 protein: CASSAYRGNTEAFF
J gene: TRBJ2-3; clone size: few; V gene: TRBV11-2; D gene: TRBD2; CDR3 DNA: TGTGCCAGCAGCTTATTAGCGGGACCTAGCACAGATACGCAGTATTTT; CDR3 protein: CASSLLAGPSTDTQYF
J gene: TRBJ2-1; clone size: many; V gene: TRBV2; D gene: .; CDR3 DNA: TGTGCCAGCAGTTTACTAGCCTATGAGCAGTTCTTC; CDR3 protein: CASSLLAYEQFF
J gene: TRBJ2-5; clone size: .; V gene: TRBV9; D gene: TRBD1; CDR3 DNA: TGTGCCAGCAGCGCCAGGGGGCTAGAGACCCAGTACTTC; CDR3 protein: CASSARGLETQYF
J gene: TRBJ2-7; clone size: .; V gene: TRBV7-2; D gene: .; CDR3 DNA: TGTGCCAGCAGCTTAGAGACCCGGTTCGAGCAGTACTTC; CDR3 protein: CASSLETRFEQYF
J gene: TRBJ2-7; clone size: .; V gene: TRBV10-1; D gene: .; CDR3 DNA: TGCGCCAGCAAAAACAGCCCCTACGAGCAGTACTTC; CDR3 protein: CASKNSPYEQYF
J gene: TRBJ2-7; clone size: .; V gene: TRBV12-3/TRBV12-4; D gene: .; CDR3 DNA: TGTGCCAGCAGTCTTAGAGTAGCGGCCTCCTACGAGCAGTACTTC; CDR3 protein: CASSLRVAASYEQYF
J gene: TRBJ2-5; clone size: few; V gene: TRBV6-5; D gene: TRBD2; CDR3 DNA: TGTGCCAGCTTCACAGGGCGGGAGGGCCTGGAGACCCAGTACTTC; CDR3 protein: CASFTGREGLETQYF
J gene: TRBJ2-5; clone size: .; V gene: TRBV9; D gene: TRBD2; CDR3 DNA: TGTGCCAGCAGCCCCGCGGGACTAGCGCGGCAGACCCAGTACTTC; CDR3 protein: CASSPAGLARQTQYF
J gene: TRBJ2-5; clone size: .; V gene: TRBV3-1; D gene: TRBD2; CDR3 DNA: TGTGCCAGCAGCATTTTAAGATCGGGAGGGCAAATCCAGTACTTC; CDR3 protein: CASSILRSGGQIQYF
J gene: TRBJ2-7; clone size: .; V gene: TRBV7-9; D gene: .; CDR3 DNA: TGTGCCAGCAGCCTCCCCGTGTGGAGGAACCACGAGCAGTACTTC; CDR3 protein: CASSLPVWRNHEQYF
J gene: TRBJ2-2; clone size: many; V gene: TRBV20-1; D gene: .; CDR3 DNA: TGCAGTGCTAGTTTAGCGGCAAACACCGGGGAGCTGTTTTTT; CDR3 protein: CSASLAANTGELFF
J gene: TRBJ1-1; clone size: .; V gene: TRBV11-2; D gene: .; CDR3 DNA: TGTGCCAGCAGCTTATTTAAGACGATTGGCGGGCAGGGCCCGAACACTGAAGCTTTCTTT; CDR3 protein: CASSLFKTIGGQGPNTEAFF
J gene: TRBJ2-2; clone size: few; V gene: TRBV6-1; D gene: .; CDR3 DNA: TGTGCCAGCAACACGTACACCGGGGAGCTGTTTTTT; CDR3 protein: CASNTYTGELFF
J gene: TRBJ1-1; clone size: .; V gene: TRBV7-9; D gene: TRBD1; CDR3 DNA: TGTGCCAGCAGCGTCTCCGGGACAGGAAATGAAGCTTTCTTT; CDR3 protein: CASSVSGTGNEAFF
J gene: TRBJ2-7; clone size: .; V gene: TRBV3-1; D gene: TRBD2; CDR3 DNA: TGTGCCAGCAGCCCACCCCCCGGGGGGAGGGGTTCGTACGAGCAGTACTTC; CDR3 protein: CASSPPPGGRGSYEQYF
J gene: TRBJ2-7; clone size: many; V gene: TRBV5-1; D gene: .; CDR3 DNA: TGCGCCAGCAGCCCCCCCGGGGTTTCAGGATCCTACGAGCAGTACTTC; CDR3 protein: CASSPPGVSGSYEQYF
J gene: TRBJ2-5; clone size: many; V gene: TRBV7-6; D gene: TRBD2; CDR3 DNA: TGTGCCAGCAGCCAGTCAACTAGCGGGAACTACCAAGAGACCCAGTACTTC; CDR3 protein: CASSQSTSGNYQETQYF
J gene: TRBJ2-7; clone size: many; V gene: TRBV4-3; D gene: TRBD1; CDR3 DNA: TGCGCCAGCAGCCAAAAGACAGGGGGCGGCTACGAGCAGTACTTC; CDR3 protein: CASSQKTGGGYEQYF
J gene: TRBJ2-2; clone size: few; V gene: TRBV21-1; D gene: .; CDR3 DNA: TGTGCCAGCAGCGAAGACACCGCCGGGGAGCTGTTTTTT; CDR3 protein: CASSEDTAGELFF
J gene: TRBJ1-3; clone size: .; V gene: TRBV11-3; D gene: .; CDR3 DNA: TGTGCCAGCAGCTTAGCTTCGAACGCTCCCGGAAACACCATATATTTT; CDR3 protein: CASSLASNAPGNTIYF
J gene: TRBJ1-3; clone size: many; V gene: TRBV7-9; D gene: .; CDR3 DNA: TGTGCCAGCAGTCAAATTCGGGCAGGCAGGACCATATATTTT; CDR3 protein: CASSQIRAGRTIYF
J gene: TRBJ2-3; clone size: .; V gene: TRBV5-1; D gene: .; CDR3 DNA: TGCGCCAGCAGCAGATTCGGGAGTGATACGCAGTATTTT; CDR3 protein: CASSRFGSDTQYF
J gene: TRBJ1-3; clone size: .; V gene: TRBV4-1; D gene: .; CDR3 DNA: TGCGCCAGCAGCCAGCCAGGCCGTCGCTCTGGAAACACCATATATTTT; CDR3 protein: CASSQPGRRSGNTIYF
J gene: TRBJ2-3; clone size: .; V gene: TRBV28; D gene: TRBD2; CDR3 DNA: TGTGCCAGCAGTCACCCCCGGGGGGGCCTCACAGATACGCAGTATTTT; CDR3 protein: CASSHPRGGLTDTQYF
J gene: TRBJ1-1; clone size: many; V gene: TRBV18; D gene: .; CDR3 DNA: TGTGCCAGCTCCCCTCAGGGGAGAGACACTGAAGCTTTCTTT; CDR3 protein: CASSPQGRDTEAFF
J gene: TRBJ2-1; clone size: .; V gene: TRBV5-4; D gene: .; CDR3 DNA: TGTGCCAGCAGCCCTGTAGGGGGAGCCTACAATGAGCAGTTCTTC; CDR3 protein: CASSPVGGAYNEQFF
J gene: TRBJ1-2; clone size: many; V gene: TRBV6-6; D gene: .; CDR3 DNA: TGTGCCAGCAGCCTGGACACTATCTATGGCTACACCTTC; CDR3 protein: CASSLDTIYGYTF
J gene: TRBJ2-7; clone size: many; V gene: TRBV9; D gene: .; CDR3 DNA: TGTGCCAGCAGCGTAGTAGGTTGGGGCGAGCAGTACTTC; CDR3 protein: CASSVVGWGEQYF
J gene: TRBJ1-2; clone size: .; V gene: TRBV6-1; D gene: .; CDR3 DNA: TGTGCCAGCAACGCTAACTATGGCTACACCTTC; CDR3 protein: CASNANYGYTF
J gene: TRBJ2-7; clone size: .; V gene: TRBV23-1; D gene: .; CDR3 DNA: TGCGCCAGCCTTCCCGGGGCAGAACTCTACGAGCAGTACTTC; CDR3 protein: CASLPGAELYEQYF
J gene: TRBJ1-3; clone size: few; V gene: TRBV20-1; D gene: .; CDR3 DNA: TGCAGTGCTAGCAAACTGGGAGTTAGTGGAAACACCATATATTTT; CDR3 protein: CSASKLGVSGNTIYF
J gene: TRBJ2-2; clone size: few; V gene: TRBV24-1; D gene: .; CDR3 DNA: TGTGCCACCAGTTTGGGGGCAGCGCTAAACACCGGGGAGCTGTTTTTT; CDR3 protein: CATSLGAALNTGELFF
J gene: TRBJ2-5; clone size: few; V gene: TRBV4-1; D gene: .; CDR3 DNA: TGCGCCAGCAGCCAAGGGGCGGCGCAAGAGACCCAGTACTTC; CDR3 protein: CASSQGAAQETQYF
J gene: TRBJ1-6; clone size: .; V gene: TRBV28; D gene: .; CDR3 DNA: TGTGCCAGCAGAGATAACAGGAGGTATTCACCCCTCCACTTT; CDR3 protein: CASRDNRRYSPLHF
J gene: TRBJ2-2; clone size: few; V gene: TRBV7-6; D gene: .; CDR3 DNA: TGTGCCAGCAGGGCTGAGAACACCGGGGAGCTGTTTTTT; CDR3 protein: CASRAENTGELFF